A single sample is the source of the 5 T cell receptor beta chains below, sequenced in a study of CD8 T cells in Susac syndrome (dated by TCRdb to 2018 to 2020). Libraries were constructed by the immunoSEQ multiplex PCR assay. RNA was extracted using the RNeasy kit, and about 0.45 to 1 ug of the RNA was reverse transcribed with random hexamers. TCRdb trimmed the raw reads at Q25, called clones with MiXCR and kept productive beta chains. Each entry is one CDR3 protein sequence, shown with its most common DNA and genes. This sample lists about 140,000 distinct CDR3 sequences; about 95% were detected once. The ten largest clones add up to 0.13% to 0.15% of the sample. Source material: CD4+ T cells from PBMCs. The source of these receptors is a human donor with Susac syndrome.

J is TRBJ2-7 and V is TRBV3-1; 9 bases are a match to TRBD2. The V and J ends lost 5 bases and 1 base, in that order; junction bases with no gene match: 6. CDR1 and CDR2 (germline): LGHDT, YNNKEL (reference sequence). The CDR3 is made up of 15 amino acids. The CDR3 loop is CASSARLAESYEQYF. CDR3 sequence (DNA): TGTGCCAGCAGCGCCCGACTAGCGGAATCCTACGAGCAGTACTTC.

This chain uses TRBV30 with TRBJ1-4, with a weak D call TRBD1 (6 bases). Germline assignment: CDR1 GTSNPN and CDR2 SVGIG (reference sequence). V was pared by 0 bases and J by 8 bases, with 10 bases between. The CDR3 has 13 amino acids. In DNA form, the CDR3 reads TGTGCCTGGAGTGTGGGGGGGCAAGAAAAACTGTTTTTT. This encodes CAWSVGGQEKLFF.

The chain joins TRBV20-1 to TRBJ1-1; 9 bases align to TRBD1. This CDR3 comprises 16 residues. Germline values: CDR1 DFQATT, CDR2 SNEGSKA (reference sequence). With V trimmed by 0 bases and J by 4 bases, 9 bases remained unmatched. The CDR3 loop is CSARDARDRVGTEAFF. DNA of the CDR3: TGCAGTGCTAGAGACGCTAGGGACAGGGTGGGCACTGAAGCTTTCTTT.

This chain joins TRBV7-9 and TRBJ1-1; no reliable D call. The ends were cut back, 1 base at V and 0 bases at J, with 9 bases in the middle. Germline V gives CDR1 SEHNR, CDR2 FQNEAQ (reference sequence). The CDR3 is 15 amino acids. Here the CDR3 reads CASSLGQIMNTEAFF. In nucleotides, the CDR3 is TGTGCCAGCAGCTTAGGCCAGATCATGAACACTGAAGCTTTCTTT.

The chain combines TRBV12-3 or TRBV12-4 with TRBJ2-3, with 8 bases aligning to TRBD2. The CDR3 runs to 16 residues. V lost 6 bases to trimming and J lost 0 bases; unmatched junction nucleotides: 8. The CDR3 DNA is TGTGCCAGCAGCCTGGACGCGGGGGGCAGCACAGATACGCAGTATTTT. It codes for CASSLDAGGSTDTQYF.